This TCR beta chain derives from a study of beta chain features in type 1 diabetes. V was cut by 5 bases and J by 2 bases, with 19 bases left in between. The CDR3 extends over 16 amino acids. Per the germline V gene, CDR1 is MDHEN and CDR2 is SYDVKM. What was sequenced were expressed TCRB transcripts, since all of the isolated RNA had been reverse transcribed. Profiling relied on immunoSEQ multiplex PCR, and the TCRdb table lists in-frame clones only, not all of them. The profile covers a few hundred thousand clones, with roughly 16% appearing a single time and 0.019% taken by the ten largest. This clone turned up a few times.

Sequencing input: naive CD4+ T cells from blood. The chain joins TRBV28 to TRBJ2-7; the D gene is possibly TRBD2 (6 bases). The source of this sequence is a woman younger than 35 in good health. Here the CDR3 DNA reads TGTGCCAGCAGTCCGAGTTCGTGGGGGGAAACCTACGAGCAGTACTTC. Amino acids: CASSPSSWGETYEQYF.